A selection of T cell receptor beta chains follows, all from one sample in a study of OX40 agonist ivuxolimab in advanced cancers. The assay was immunoSEQ multiplex PCR, and TCRdb's table has in-frame clones only and misses some. The sample has tens of thousands of clones; more than 75% are singletons. This specimen consisted of CD4+ or CD8+ T cells sorted from blood, obtained in a trial of the OX40 agonist ivuxolimab. Receptor source: an adult with an advanced solid tumor such as melanoma, head and neck, liver or kidney cancer. CDR3s include the opening cysteine and the closing phenylalanine or tryptophan. A D gene is named only where the DNA matches it firmly. Rows give clone size only sometimes, using once, few, many, or a class for an expanded clone.

.,TRBJ1-2,.,15,TRBV12-5,CASGLLVGGAGGYTF,TGTGCTAGTGGTTTGCTAGTAGGAGGGGCGGGAGGCTACACCTTC
.,TRBJ2-7,.,14,TRBV19,CASSIGTANYEQYF,TGTGCCAGTAGTATAGGGACAGCGAACTACGAGCAGTACTTC
.,TRBJ1-2,.,15,TRBV7-9,CASSPSPEINYGYTF,TGTGCCAGCAGCCCCAGCCCCGAAATTAACTATGGCTACACCTTC
.,TRBJ1-2,.,13,TRBV5-5,CASSLAANYGYTF,TGTGCCAGCAGCTTGGCGGCAAACTATGGCTACACCTTC
.,TRBJ1-1,.,13,TRBV7-8,CASSLQENTEAFF,TGTGCCAGCAGCTTACAGGAAAACACTGAAGCTTTCTTT
.,TRBJ1-1,.,16,TRBV9,CASSVGRGGMNTEAFF,TGTGCCAGCAGCGTAGGTAGGGGCGGAATGAACACTGAAGCTTTCTTT
few,TRBJ2-1,.,16,TRBV4-2,CASSQEEGASYNEQFF,TGTGCCAGCAGCCAAGAGGAGGGCGCCTCGTACAATGAGCAGTTCTTC
.,TRBJ2-2,.,18,TRBV4-1,CASSLFRTADGDTGELFF,TGCGCCAGCAGCCTATTTAGGACAGCTGATGGGGACACCGGGGAGCTGTTTTTT
.,TRBJ2-4,TRBD2,13,TRBV10-2,CASRVGTTNIQYF,TGCGCCAGCAGAGTTGGGACTACAAACATTCAGTACTTC
.,TRBJ2-5,.,12,TRBV7-2,CATEKSAETQYF,TGTGCCACCGAAAAAAGTGCAGAGACCCAGTACTTC
.,TRBJ2-7,.,14,TRBV7-8,CASSLDWGGDEQYF,TGTGCCAGCAGCTTAGACTGGGGCGGGGACGAGCAGTACTTC
.,TRBJ1-2,TRBD1,13,TRBV6-5,CASSREGAPGYTF,TGTGCCAGCAGTCGAGAGGGGGCGCCTGGCTACACCTTC
few,TRBJ1-2,.,15,TRBV9,CASSLAGAIDYGYTF,TGTGCCAGCAGCCTGGCGGGGGCGATTGACTATGGCTACACCTTC
.,TRBJ2-7,TRBD2,15,TRBV11-2,CASSLDSGSSYEQYF,TGTGCCAGCAGCTTAGACAGCGGGAGCTCCTACGAGCAGTACTTC
.,TRBJ1-4,TRBD1,13,TRBV5-5,CASSKDRGEKLFF,TGTGCCAGCAGCAAGGACAGGGGGGAAAAACTGTTTTTT
.,TRBJ2-2,TRBD1,15,TRBV6-5,CASSRTGVRTGELFF,TGTGCCAGCAGCCGGACAGGGGTGCGTACCGGGGAGCTGTTTTTT
.,TRBJ1-4,.,17,TRBV5-4,CASSLGVGETTNEKLFF,TGTGCCAGCAGCTTGGGTGTTGGGGAAACAACTAATGAAAAACTGTTTTTT
.,TRBJ2-1,TRBD1,14,TRBV11-2,CASSLVGQGTGQFF,TGTGCCAGCAGCTTAGTTGGGCAGGGGACAGGGCAGTTCTTC
.,TRBJ2-3,TRBD1,16,TRBV14,CASSQLPGQGTDTQYF,TGTGCCAGCAGCCAGCTACCGGGACAGGGCACAGATACGCAGTATTTT
.,TRBJ1-6,TRBD1,14,TRBV5-1,CASSQQGGNSPLHF,TGCGCCAGCAGCCAACAGGGGGGTAATTCACCCCTCCACTTT
.,TRBJ1-2,.,16,TRBV4-3,CASSQARTPPNYGYTF,TGCGCCAGCAGCCAAGCCCGGACTCCTCCTAACTATGGCTACACCTTC
.,TRBJ2-1,.,16,TRBV10-3,CAISLVGGLPYNEQFF,TGTGCCATCAGCCTAGTGGGGGGTCTTCCCTACAATGAGCAGTTCTTC
.,TRBJ1-2,.,13,TRBV6-5,CASSRRVKDGYTF,TGTGCCAGCAGTCGCAGGGTAAAGGATGGCTACACCTTC
few,TRBJ1-4,.,13,TRBV9,CASSRTLGEKLFF,TGTGCCAGTAGCCGTACCCTGGGAGAAAAACTGTTTTTT
few,TRBJ1-5,.,13,TRBV16,CASSGYSNQPQHF,TGTGCCAGCAGCGGATATAGCAATCAGCCCCAGCATTTT
.,TRBJ2-3,TRBD2,18,TRBV4-3,CASSQDSSSGGSTDTQYF,TGCGCCAGCAGCCAAGATTCCTCTAGCGGGGGAAGCACAGATACGCAGTATTTT
.,TRBJ1-2,.,12,TRBV7-2,CASSPGVYGYTF,TGTGCCAGCAGCCCAGGGGTGTATGGCTACACCTTC
.,TRBJ2-5,.,14,TRBV5-1,CASSPAVGAETQYF,TGCGCCAGCAGCCCCGCGGTTGGGGCAGAGACCCAGTACTTC
.,TRBJ2-6,TRBD1,18,TRBV5-5,CASSPGQPLYSGANVLTF,TGTGCCAGCAGCCCGGGACAGCCCCTTTACTCTGGGGCCAACGTCCTGACTTTC
.,TRBJ2-7,.,13,TRBV19,CASSQSRAYEQYF,TGTGCCAGTAGTCAGTCGAGGGCCTACGAGCAGTACTTC
.,TRBJ2-3,TRBD1,16,TRBV2,CASSEQGGLTTDTQYF,TGTGCCAGCAGTGAACAAGGGGGCCTTACCACAGATACGCAGTATTTT
.,TRBJ2-7,.,16,TRBV4-1,CASSQDSAGAIYEQYF,TGCGCCAGCAGCCAAGATTCTGCGGGGGCGATTTACGAGCAGTACTTC
.,TRBJ2-7,.,18,TRBV27,CASTLVDYQGPFSYEQYF,TGTGCCAGCACACTAGTTGATTACCAGGGGCCCTTCTCCTACGAGCAGTACTTC
.,TRBJ2-7,TRBD2,14,TRBV6-5,CASKPSGSIYEQYF,TGTGCCAGCAAACCTAGCGGGTCCATCTACGAGCAGTACTTC
.,TRBJ2-7,TRBD2,14,TRBV18,CASSPGGGRYEQYF,TGTGCCAGCTCCCCCGGGGGGGGAAGATACGAGCAGTACTTC
.,TRBJ1-1,.,16,TRBV4-2,CASSHHWDIRNTEAFF,TGTGCCAGCAGCCACCATTGGGACATCCGGAACACTGAAGCTTTCTTT
.,TRBJ2-2,TRBD1,15,TRBV5-1,CASGPGQGFTGELFF,TGCGCCAGCGGCCCGGGACAGGGATTCACCGGGGAGCTGTTTTTT
.,TRBJ2-5,.,14,TRBV18,CASSPSGAGETQYF,TGTGCCAGCTCACCATCGGGAGCTGGTGAGACCCAGTACTTC
.,TRBJ1-2,.,12,TRBV7-8,CASSLSSYGYTF,TGTGCCAGCAGCTTAAGCAGTTATGGCTACACCTTC
.,TRBJ1-4,.,12,TRBV6-6,CASKQGNEKLFF,TGTGCCAGCAAACAGGGAAATGAAAAACTGTTTTTT
.,TRBJ1-5,TRBD1,14,TRBV7-9,CASSRQGGNQPQHF,TGTGCCAGCAGCCGGCAGGGGGGCAATCAGCCCCAGCATTTT
.,TRBJ2-1,.,16,TRBV5-4,CASSPWDSPGGNEQFF,TGTGCCAGCAGCCCTTGGGACTCCCCCGGGGGCAATGAGCAGTTCTTC
.,TRBJ1-2,.,15,TRBV4-1,CASSQDRRTPRGYTF,TGCGCCAGCAGCCAAGATAGAAGGACACCCCGTGGCTACACCTTC
.,TRBJ2-5,TRBD1,15,TRBV4-3,CASSQDQGVSRTQYF,TGCGCCAGCAGCCAAGATCAGGGGGTCTCGAGGACCCAGTACTTC
.,TRBJ2-2,.,18,TRBV28,CASSLDKQGKGFTGELFF,TGTGCCAGCAGTTTGGACAAACAGGGCAAGGGTTTCACCGGGGAGCTGTTTTTT
.,TRBJ2-2,TRBD1,15,TRBV10-3,CAISPGQGGTGELFF,TGTGCCATCAGTCCCGGACAGGGGGGAACCGGGGAGCTGTTTTTT
.,TRBJ1-1,.,13,TRBV5-1,CASTRADNTEAFF,TGCGCCAGCACCCGTGCTGACAACACTGAAGCTTTCTTT
few,TRBJ2-7,.,11,TRBV7-8,CASSLSYEQYF,TGTGCCAGCAGCCTATCCTACGAGCAGTACTTC
.,TRBJ1-2,.,12,TRBV5-4,CASSSLSSGAAF,TGTGCCAGCAGCTCCTTAAGTAGTGGGGCGGCCTTC
.,TRBJ1-5,.,14,TRBV28,CASNVHGGNQPQHF,TGTGCCAGCAATGTTCACGGGGGCAATCAGCCCCAGCATTTT
.,TRBJ1-3,TRBD1,15,TRBV7-2,CASTDRALSGNTIYF,TGTGCCAGCACAGACAGGGCTCTCTCTGGAAACACCATATATTTT
once,TRBJ1-5,.,15,TRBV5-6,CASSYRETVNQPQHF,TGTGCCAGCAGCTACAGGGAGACGGTCAATCAGCCCCAGCATTTT
.,TRBJ2-3,.,13,TRBV5-6,CASSFDDTDTQYF,TGTGCCAGCAGCTTTGACGACACAGATACGCAGTATTTT
.,TRBJ2-3,.,13,TRBV5-6,CATRWGTTDTQYF,TGTGCCACCCGGTGGGGGACCACAGATACGCAGTATTTT
.,TRBJ2-1,.,15,TRBV27,CASSWRADSYNEQFF,TGTGCCAGCAGTTGGCGGGCAGACTCCTACAATGAGCAGTTCTTC
.,TRBJ2-3,TRBD2,13,TRBV11-3,CASSAGGTDTQYF,TGTGCCAGCAGCGCGGGGGGCACAGATACGCAGTATTTT
few,TRBJ1-2,.,13,TRBV5-5,CASSLTGAYGYTF,TGTGCCAGCAGCTTAACGGGGGCCTATGGCTACACCTTC
.,TRBJ2-5,.,16,TRBV11-1,CASSLSPAATQETQYF,TGTGCCAGCAGCTTATCCCCAGCGGCCACTCAAGAGACCCAGTACTTC
.,TRBJ2-4,.,13,TRBV13,CASSLMGKNIQYF,TGTGCCAGCAGCCTGATGGGTAAAAACATTCAGTACTTC
.,TRBJ1-1,.,13,TRBV19,CASTAIGSTEAFF,TGTGCCAGTACGGCGATTGGGAGCACTGAAGCTTTCTTT